In this sample, the clone carrying this TCR beta chain turned up a few times. Its specificity is unknown. TCRdb redid the calling of the 5' RACE reads with MiXCR, one entry per CDR3 protein. The sample holds over 70,000 distinct CDR3 sequences, around 13% seen once. The data belong to a study of T-cell memory formation after mild COVID-19. Study-level findings and limits: Second-wave clones with a day 37 peak had unconfirmed SARS-CoV-2 specificity.

Source material: PBMCs or a T cell subset sorted from them (not recorded which). This clonotype was sampled from an adult woman who had mild COVID-19 (a few samples of this study predate the infection). Cell type and time point are not known.

The CDR3, as DNA: TGTGCCAGCAGCCCCGGACTAGCGGGGTCCTACGAGCAGTACTTC. It codes for CASSPGLAGSYEQYF. The J gene is TRBJ2-7, the V gene TRBV7-9, with TRBD2 matching over 12 bases. V was pared by 5 bases and J by 1 base, with 3 bases of the junction left unmatched. The CDR3 has 15 residues. Germline CDR1 SEHNR, CDR2 FQNEAQ (reference sequence).